A selection of T cell receptor beta chains follows, all from one sample in a study of blood T cell repertoires in COVID-19. Here immunoSEQ multiplex PCR was the method, and the copy in TCRdb shows in-frame clones only, minus some. The repertoire includes 150,000 or so clones, approximately 90% of them detected once, and roughly 15% sits in the top ten. The source material was peripheral blood. These TCRs come from a woman in her forties with acute or convalescent COVID-19. Each CDR3 is given with its conserved first and last residue. A D gene is named only where the DNA matches it firmly. Some rows mark clone size as missing; the rest say once, few, many or name a class of expanded clone.

TRBJ2-4 NA NA TRBV28 CASSLQAYNIQYF TGTGCCAGCAGTTTGCAGGCGTACAACATTCAGTACTTC
TRBJ1-5 NA NA TRBV4-1 CASSQDPSNLVSNQPQHF TGCGCCAGCAGCCAAGACCCATCTAACTTGGTTAGCAATCAGCCCCAGCATTTT
TRBJ2-3 NA once TRBV5-1 CASSLRGASTDTQYF TGCGCCAGCAGCTTGCGGGGGGCGAGCACAGATACGCAGTATTTT
TRBJ2-2 NA NA TRBV14 CASSQPPWGGGTGELFF TGTGCCAGCAGCCAGCCTCCTTGGGGAGGAGGCACCGGGGAGCTGTTTTTT
TRBJ2-7 TRBD1 NA TRBV3-1/TRBV3-2 CASSHAQGAKVYEQYF TGTGCCAGCAGCCATGCGCAGGGGGCTAAGGTCTACGAGCAGTACTTC
TRBJ2-5 NA NA TRBV30 CAWSIGQGIETQYF TGTGCCTGGAGTATAGGTCAGGGGATAGAGACCCAGTACTTC
TRBJ2-7 NA NA TRBV7-6 CASSLDQGSDEQYF TGTGCCAGCAGCTTAGACCAGGGTTCGGACGAGCAGTACTTC
TRBJ1-5 NA NA TRBV7-2 CASSLDPGQLYQPQHF TGTGCCAGCAGCTTAGATCCGGGACAACTGTATCAGCCCCAGCATTTT
TRBJ2-1 TRBD2 NA TRBV3-1/TRBV3-2 CASHRRGGNNEQFF TGTGCCAGCCACCGACGGGGGGGGAACAATGAGCAGTTCTTC
TRBJ1-2 NA NA TRBV30 CAWSLWRENGYTF TGTGCCTGGAGTTTGTGGAGAGAGAATGGCTACACCTTC
TRBJ2-4 TRBD2 NA TRBV18 CASSPALAGGTLNIQYF TGTGCCAGCTCACCCGCTCTAGCGGGAGGCACGCTAAACATTCAGTACTTC
TRBJ2-7 NA once TRBV27 CASSLTGSSYEQYF TGTGCCAGCAGTTTAACAGGGAGCTCCTACGAGCAGTACTTC
TRBJ2-2 TRBD1 NA TRBV19 CASSADRGLSGELFF TGTGCCAGTAGTGCCGACAGGGGACTGTCCGGGGAGCTGTTTTTT
TRBJ1-2 NA NA TRBV6-4 CASSATADFYGYTF TGTGCCAGCAGCGCGACAGCCGATTTCTATGGCTACACCTTC
TRBJ2-6 NA NA TRBV6-1 CASSESKPISGANVLTF TGTGCCAGCAGTGAATCAAAGCCTATCTCTGGGGCCAACGTCCTGACTTTC
TRBJ2-1 NA NA TRBV5-1 CASGHSPAYNEQFF TGCGCCAGCGGGCACAGCCCAGCCTACAATGAGCAGTTCTTC
TRBJ2-1 TRBD1 NA TRBV27 CASSLYPGQGNYNEQFF TGTGCCAGCAGTTTATATCCCGGACAGGGGAACTACAATGAGCAGTTCTTC
TRBJ2-3 TRBD2 once TRBV7-8 CASSLEEGSGGETDTQYF TGTGCCAGCAGCTTAGAGGAGGGGAGCGGGGGGGAAACAGATACGCAGTATTTT
TRBJ1-5 NA NA TRBV19 CASSFRVGNQPQHF TGTGCCAGTAGTTTCAGGGTTGGGAATCAGCCCCAGCATTTT
TRBJ1-2 TRBD1 NA TRBV7-9 CASSLDHRQGAVGYTF TGTGCCAGCAGCTTAGACCACCGACAGGGGGCTGTTGGCTACACCTTC
TRBJ1-5 NA NA TRBV7-9 CASSLSYSNQPQHF TGTGCCAGCAGCTTATCGTATAGCAATCAGCCCCAGCATTTT
TRBJ1-1 NA NA TRBV20-1 CSALQGPEAFF TGCAGTGCTCTTCAGGGCCCTGAAGCTTTCTTT
TRBJ2-7 NA NA TRBV7-9 CASSLGAYEQYF TGTGCCAGCAGCTTAGGCGCATACGAGCAGTACTTC